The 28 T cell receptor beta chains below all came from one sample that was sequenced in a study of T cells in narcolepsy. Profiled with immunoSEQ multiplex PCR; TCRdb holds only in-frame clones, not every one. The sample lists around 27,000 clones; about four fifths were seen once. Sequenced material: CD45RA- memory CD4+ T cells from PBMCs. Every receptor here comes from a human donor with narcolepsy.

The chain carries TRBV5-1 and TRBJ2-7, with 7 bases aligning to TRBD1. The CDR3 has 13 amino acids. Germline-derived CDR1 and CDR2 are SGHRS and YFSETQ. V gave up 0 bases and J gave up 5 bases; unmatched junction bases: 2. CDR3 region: CASSLGDRDEQYF. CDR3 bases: TGCGCCAGCAGCTTGGGGGACAGAGACGAGCAGTACTTC.

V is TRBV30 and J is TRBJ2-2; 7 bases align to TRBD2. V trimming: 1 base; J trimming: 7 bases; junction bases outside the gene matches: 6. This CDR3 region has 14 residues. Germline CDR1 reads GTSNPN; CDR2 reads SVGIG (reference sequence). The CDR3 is CAWSGTSAFGELFF. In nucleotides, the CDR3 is TGTGCCTGGAGTGGCACTAGCGCCTTCGGGGAGCTGTTTTTT. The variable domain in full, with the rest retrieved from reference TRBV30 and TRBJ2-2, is SQTIHQWPATLVQPVGSPLSLECTVEGTSNPNLYWYRQAAGRGLQLLFYSVGIGQISSEVPQNLSASRPQDRQFILSSKKLLLSDSGFYLCAWSGTSAFGELFFGEGSRLTVL.

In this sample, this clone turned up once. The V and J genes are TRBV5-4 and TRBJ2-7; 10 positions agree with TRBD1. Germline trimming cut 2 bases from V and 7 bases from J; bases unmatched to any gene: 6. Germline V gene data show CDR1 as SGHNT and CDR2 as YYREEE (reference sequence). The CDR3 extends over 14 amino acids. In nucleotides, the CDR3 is TGTGCCAGCAGCTTCCGGGACAGGGGTAATGAGCAGTACTTC. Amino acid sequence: CASSFRDRGNEQYF.

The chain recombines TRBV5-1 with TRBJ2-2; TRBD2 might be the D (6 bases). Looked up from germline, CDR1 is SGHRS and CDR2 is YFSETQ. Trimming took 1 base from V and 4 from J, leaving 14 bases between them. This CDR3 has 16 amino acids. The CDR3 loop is CASSLFGSGSTGELFF. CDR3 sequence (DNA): TGCGCCAGCAGCTTGTTCGGGAGTGGGAGCACCGGGGAGCTGTTTTTT.

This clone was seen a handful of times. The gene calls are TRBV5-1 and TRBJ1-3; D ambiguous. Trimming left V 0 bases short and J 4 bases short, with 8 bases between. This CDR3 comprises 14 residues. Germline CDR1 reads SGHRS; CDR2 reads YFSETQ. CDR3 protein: CASSLGGLGNTIYF. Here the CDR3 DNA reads TGCGCCAGCAGCTTGGGGGGTCTCGGAAACACCATATATTTT. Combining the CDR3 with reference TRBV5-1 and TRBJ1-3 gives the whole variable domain KAGVTQTPRYLIKTRGQQVTLSCSPISGHRSVSWYQQTPGQGLQFLFEYFSETQRNKGNFPGRFSGRQFSNSRSEMNVSTLELGDSALYLCASSLGGLGNTIYFGEGSWLTVV.

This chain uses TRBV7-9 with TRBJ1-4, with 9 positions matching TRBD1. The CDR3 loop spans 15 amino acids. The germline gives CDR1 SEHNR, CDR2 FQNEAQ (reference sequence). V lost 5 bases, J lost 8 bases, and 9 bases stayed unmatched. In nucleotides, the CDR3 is TGTGCCAGCAGCCCAGAAGACAGGGGGGACGAAAAACTGTTTTTT. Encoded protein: CASSPEDRGDEKLFF.

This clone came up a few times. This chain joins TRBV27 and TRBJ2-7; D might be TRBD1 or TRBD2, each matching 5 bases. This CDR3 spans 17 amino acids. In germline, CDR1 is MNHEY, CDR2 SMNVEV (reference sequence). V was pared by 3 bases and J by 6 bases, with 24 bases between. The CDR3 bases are TGTGCCAGCAGTTTTAGGGGACGCTACTCGATCCGTCCCGAGCAGTACTTC. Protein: CASSFRGRYSIRPEQYF.

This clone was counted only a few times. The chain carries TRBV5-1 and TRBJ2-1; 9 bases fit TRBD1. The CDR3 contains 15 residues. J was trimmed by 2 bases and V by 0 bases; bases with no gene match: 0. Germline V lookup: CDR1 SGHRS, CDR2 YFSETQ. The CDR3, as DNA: TGCGCCAGCAGCTTGGGACAGGGGGCCTACAATGAGCAGTTCTTC. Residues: CASSLGQGAYNEQFF.

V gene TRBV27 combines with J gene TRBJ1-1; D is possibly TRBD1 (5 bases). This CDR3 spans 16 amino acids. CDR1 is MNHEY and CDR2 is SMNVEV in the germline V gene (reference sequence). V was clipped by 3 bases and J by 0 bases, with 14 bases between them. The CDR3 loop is CASSFRVGTMNTEAFF. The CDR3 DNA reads TGTGCCAGCAGTTTCAGGGTAGGCACTATGAACACTGAAGCTTTCTTT.

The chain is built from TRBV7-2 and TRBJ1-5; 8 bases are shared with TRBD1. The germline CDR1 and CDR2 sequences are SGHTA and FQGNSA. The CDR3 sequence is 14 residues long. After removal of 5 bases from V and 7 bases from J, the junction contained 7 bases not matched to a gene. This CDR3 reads CASSPGQGRQPQHF. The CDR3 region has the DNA TGTGCCAGCAGCCCAGGACAGGGAAGACAGCCCCAGCATTTT. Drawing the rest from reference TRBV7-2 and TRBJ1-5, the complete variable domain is GAGVSQSPSNKVTEKGKDVELRCDPISGHTALYWYRQSLGQGLEFLIYFQGNSAPDKSGLPSDRFSAERTGGSVSTLTIQRTQQEDSAVYLCASSPGQGRQPQHFGDGTRLSIL.

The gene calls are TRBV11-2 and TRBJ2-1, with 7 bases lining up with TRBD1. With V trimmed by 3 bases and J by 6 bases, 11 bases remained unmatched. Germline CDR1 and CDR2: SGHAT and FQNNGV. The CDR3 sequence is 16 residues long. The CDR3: CASSLSPGTEGNEQFF. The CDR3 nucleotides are TGTGCCAGCAGCTTGAGCCCCGGGACAGAGGGCAATGAGCAGTTCTTC.

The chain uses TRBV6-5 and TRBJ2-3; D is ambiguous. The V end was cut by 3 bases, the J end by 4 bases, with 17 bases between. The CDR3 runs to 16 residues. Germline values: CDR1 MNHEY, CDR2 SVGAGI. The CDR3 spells CASSYRARELADTQYF. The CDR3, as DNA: TGTGCCAGCAGTTATCGGGCCCGAGAGTTAGCAGATACGCAGTATTTT.

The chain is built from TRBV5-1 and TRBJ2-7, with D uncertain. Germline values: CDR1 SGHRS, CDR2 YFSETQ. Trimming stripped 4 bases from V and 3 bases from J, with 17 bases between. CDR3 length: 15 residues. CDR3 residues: CASSPAAGQGYEQYF. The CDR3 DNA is TGCGCCAGCAGCCCGGCCGCAGGCCAAGGCTACGAGCAGTACTTC. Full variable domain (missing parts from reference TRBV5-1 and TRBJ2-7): KAGVTQTPRYLIKTRGQQVTLSCSPISGHRSVSWYQQTPGQGLQFLFEYFSETQRNKGNFPGRFSGRQFSNSRSEMNVSTLELGDSALYLCASSPAAGQGYEQYFGPGTRLTVT.

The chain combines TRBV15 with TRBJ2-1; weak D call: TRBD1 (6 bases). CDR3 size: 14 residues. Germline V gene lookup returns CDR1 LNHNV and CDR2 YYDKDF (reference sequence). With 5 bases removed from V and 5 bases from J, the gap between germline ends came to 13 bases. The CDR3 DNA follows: TGTGCCACCAGCGCGACAGGAAGAAACAATGAGCAGTTCTTC. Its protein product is CATSATGRNNEQFF.

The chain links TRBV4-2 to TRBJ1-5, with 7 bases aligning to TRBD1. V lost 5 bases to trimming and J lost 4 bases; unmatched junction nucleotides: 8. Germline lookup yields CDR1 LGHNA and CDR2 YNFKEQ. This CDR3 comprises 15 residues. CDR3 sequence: CASSLRQGGNQPQHF. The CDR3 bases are TGTGCCAGCAGCTTGAGACAGGGAGGGAATCAGCCCCAGCATTTT.

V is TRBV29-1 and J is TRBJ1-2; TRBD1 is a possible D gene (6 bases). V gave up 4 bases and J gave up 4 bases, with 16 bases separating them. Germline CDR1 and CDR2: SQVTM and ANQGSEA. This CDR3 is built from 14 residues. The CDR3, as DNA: TGCAGCGTTGGGGGGGCAGGAGGCCCCTATGGCTACACCTTC. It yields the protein CSVGGAGGPYGYTF.

The CDR3 nucleotides read TGTGCCAGCAGTGAAGATGGTGCGGGGGGTCAAGAGACCCAGTACTTC. Its translation is CASSEDGAGGQETQYF. The chain joins TRBV2 to TRBJ2-5; 8 positions agree with TRBD2. V gave up 1 base and J gave up 2 bases; unmatched junction bases: 6. From germline, CDR1 is SNHLY and CDR2 FYNNEI. CDR3 length: 16 amino acids.

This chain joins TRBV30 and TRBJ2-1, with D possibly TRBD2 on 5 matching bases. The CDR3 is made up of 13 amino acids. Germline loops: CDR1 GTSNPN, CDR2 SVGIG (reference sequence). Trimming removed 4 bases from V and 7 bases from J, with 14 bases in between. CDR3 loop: CAWNPGMENEQFF. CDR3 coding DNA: TGTGCCTGGAACCCCGGGATGGAGAATGAGCAGTTCTTC.

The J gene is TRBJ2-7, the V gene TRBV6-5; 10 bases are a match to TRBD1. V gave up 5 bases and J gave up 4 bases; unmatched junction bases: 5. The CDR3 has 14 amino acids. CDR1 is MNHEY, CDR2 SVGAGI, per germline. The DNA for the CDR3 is TGTGCCAGCAGTGAGAGGGACAGGGGTTACGAGCAGTACTTC. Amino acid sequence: CASSERDRGYEQYF.

CDR3 sequence reads: CASSTRGGSVTDTQYF. The CDR3 DNA reads as TGTGCCAGTAGTACCCGGGGGGGGTCGGTCACAGATACGCAGTATTTT. The gene calls are TRBV19 and TRBJ2-3, with 8 bases matching TRBD2. Losses at the gene ends were 4 bases for V and 2 bases for J; bases not matched to a gene: 8. CDR3 length: 16 residues. CDR1 is LNHDA and CDR2 is SQIVND in the germline V gene (reference sequence). The complete variable domain, with remaining parts taken from reference TRBV19 and TRBJ2-3, reads DGGITQSPKYLFRKEGQNVTLSCEQNLNHDAMYWYRQDPGQGLRLIYYSQIVNDFQKGDIAEGYSVSREKKESFPLTVTSAQKNPTAFYLCASSTRGGSVTDTQYFGPGTRLTVL.

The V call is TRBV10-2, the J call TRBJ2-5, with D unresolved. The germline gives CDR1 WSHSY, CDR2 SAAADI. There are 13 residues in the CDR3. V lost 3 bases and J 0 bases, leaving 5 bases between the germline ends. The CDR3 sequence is CASSDRYQETQYF. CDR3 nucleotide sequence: TGCGCCAGCAGTGACAGGTACCAAGAGACCCAGTACTTC.

CDR3: CASSLRAGTALRDTEAFF. CDR3 DNA sequence: TGCGCCAGCAGCCTGAGAGCCGGGACCGCTCTCAGGGACACTGAAGCTTTCTTT. This chain joins TRBV5-1 and TRBJ1-1, with TRBD1 as a possible D gene (5 bases). V shed 4 bases and J shed 3 bases, with 25 bases lying between them. The germline V gene has CDR1 SGHRS and CDR2 YFSETQ. This CDR3 spans 18 amino acids.

CDR3 amino acids: CASSVMTSEETQYF. The CDR3 bases are TGTGCCAGCAGTGTCATGACTAGCGAAGAGACCCAGTACTTC. J is TRBJ2-5 and V is TRBV6-1, with 8 bases lining up with TRBD2. Germline lookup yields CDR1 MNHNS and CDR2 SASEGT. Trimming removed 4 bases from V and 3 bases from J; junction bases left unmatched: 4. The CDR3 length is 14 residues.

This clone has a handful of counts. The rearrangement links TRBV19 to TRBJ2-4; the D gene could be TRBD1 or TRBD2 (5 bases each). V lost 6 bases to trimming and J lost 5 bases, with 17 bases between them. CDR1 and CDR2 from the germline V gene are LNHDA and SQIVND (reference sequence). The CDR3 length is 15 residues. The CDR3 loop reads CASRPTGTGENIQYF. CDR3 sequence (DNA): TGTGCCAGTAGACCTACTGGGACCGGCGAAAACATTCAGTACTTC.

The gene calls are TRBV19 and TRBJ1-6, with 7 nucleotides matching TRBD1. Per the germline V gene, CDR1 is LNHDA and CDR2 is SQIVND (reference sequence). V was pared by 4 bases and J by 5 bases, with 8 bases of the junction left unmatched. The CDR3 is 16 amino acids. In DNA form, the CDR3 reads TGTGCCAGTAGTAGGGGAGGGGGCGCCAATAATTCACCCCTCCACTTT. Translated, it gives CASSRGGGANNSPLHF.

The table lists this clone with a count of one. This CDR3 reads CASSYRSGWGYTF. The CDR3 DNA reads as TGTGCCAGCAGTTATCGGTCCGGTTGGGGCTACACCTTC. This chain links TRBV6-5 with TRBJ1-2; D unclear. From germline, CDR1 is MNHEY and CDR2 SVGAGI. V dropped 3 bases and J dropped 8 bases, with 13 bases sitting between them. This CDR3 region has 13 residues.

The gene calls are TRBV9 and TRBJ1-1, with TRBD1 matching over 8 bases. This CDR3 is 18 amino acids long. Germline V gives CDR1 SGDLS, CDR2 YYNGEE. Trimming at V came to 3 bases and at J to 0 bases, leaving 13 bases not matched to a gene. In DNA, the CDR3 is TGTGCCAGCAGCGCTGACTCCGGACAGGGCTGGTTGAACACTGAAGCTTTCTTT. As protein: CASSADSGQGWLNTEAFF.

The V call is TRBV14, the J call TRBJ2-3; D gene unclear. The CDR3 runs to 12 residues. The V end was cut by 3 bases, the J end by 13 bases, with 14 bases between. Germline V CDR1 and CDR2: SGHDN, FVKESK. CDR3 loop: CASSQDAGREYF. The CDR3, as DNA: TGTGCCAGCAGCCAGGACGCAGGACGCGAGTATTTT.